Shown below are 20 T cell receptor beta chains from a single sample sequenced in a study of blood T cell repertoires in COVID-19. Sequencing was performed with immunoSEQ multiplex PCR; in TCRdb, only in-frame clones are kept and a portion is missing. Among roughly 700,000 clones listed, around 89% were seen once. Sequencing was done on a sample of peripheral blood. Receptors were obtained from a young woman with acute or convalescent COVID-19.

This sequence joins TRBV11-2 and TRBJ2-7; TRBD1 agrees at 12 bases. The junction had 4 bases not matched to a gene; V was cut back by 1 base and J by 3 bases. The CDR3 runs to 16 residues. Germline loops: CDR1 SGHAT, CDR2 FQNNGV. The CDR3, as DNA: TGTGCCAGCAGCTTAGCCGGGACAGGGGGCTTCTACGAGCAGTACTTC. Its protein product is CASSLAGTGGFYEQYF. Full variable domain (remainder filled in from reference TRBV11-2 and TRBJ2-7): EAGVAQSPRYKIIEKRQSVAFWCNPISGHATLYWYQQILGQGPKLLIQFQNNGVVDDSQLPKDRFSAERLKGVDSTLKIQPAKLEDSAVYLCASSLAGTGGFYEQYFGPGTRLTVT.

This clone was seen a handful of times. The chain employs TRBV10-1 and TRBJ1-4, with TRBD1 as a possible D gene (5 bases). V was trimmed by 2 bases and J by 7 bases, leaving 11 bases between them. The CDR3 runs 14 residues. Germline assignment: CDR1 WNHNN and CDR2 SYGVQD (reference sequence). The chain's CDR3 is CASSEPGWGEKLFF. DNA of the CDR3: TGCGCCAGCAGTGAGCCAGGGTGGGGTGAAAAACTGTTTTTT.

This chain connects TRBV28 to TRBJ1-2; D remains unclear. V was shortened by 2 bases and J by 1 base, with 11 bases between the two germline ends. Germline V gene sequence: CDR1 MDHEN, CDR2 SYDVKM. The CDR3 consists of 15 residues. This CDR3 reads CASSLVVSGNYGYTF. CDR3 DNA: TGTGCCAGCAGTTTAGTGGTTTCGGGTAACTATGGCTACACCTTC.

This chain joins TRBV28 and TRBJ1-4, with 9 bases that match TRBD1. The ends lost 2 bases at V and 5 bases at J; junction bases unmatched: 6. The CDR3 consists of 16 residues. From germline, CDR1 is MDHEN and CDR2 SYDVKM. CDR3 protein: CASSLPPGQGNEKLFF. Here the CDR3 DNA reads TGTGCCAGCAGTTTACCTCCGGGACAGGGCAATGAAAAACTGTTTTTT.

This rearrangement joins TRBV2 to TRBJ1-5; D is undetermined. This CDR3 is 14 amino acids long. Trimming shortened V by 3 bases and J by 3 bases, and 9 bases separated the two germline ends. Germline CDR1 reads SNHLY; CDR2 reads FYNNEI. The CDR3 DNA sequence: TGTGCCAGCAGTGATGACTCCGACAATCAGCCCCAGCATTTT. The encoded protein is CASSDDSDNQPQHF.

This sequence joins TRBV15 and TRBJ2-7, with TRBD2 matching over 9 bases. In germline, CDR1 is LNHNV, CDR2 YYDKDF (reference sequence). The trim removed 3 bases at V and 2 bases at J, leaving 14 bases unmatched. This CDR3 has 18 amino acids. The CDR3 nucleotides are TGTGCCACCAGCAGCCCCCCGAGGGCTAGCGGGATTACCTACGAGCAGTACTTC. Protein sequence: CATSSPPRASGITYEQYF.

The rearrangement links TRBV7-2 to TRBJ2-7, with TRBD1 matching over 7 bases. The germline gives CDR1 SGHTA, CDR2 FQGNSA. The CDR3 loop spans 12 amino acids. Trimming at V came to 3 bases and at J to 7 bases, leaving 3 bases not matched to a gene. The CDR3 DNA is TGTGCCAGCAGCTTCCGGGACAGAGAGCAGTACTTC. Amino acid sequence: CASSFRDREQYF.

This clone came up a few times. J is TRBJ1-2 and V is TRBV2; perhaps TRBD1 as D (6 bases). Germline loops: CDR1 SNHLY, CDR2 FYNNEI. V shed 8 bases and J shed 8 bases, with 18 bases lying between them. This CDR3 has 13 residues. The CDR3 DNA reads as TGTGCCAGCGAGAGTACAGGGTCGGGAGGCTACACCTTC. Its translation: CASESTGSGGYTF.

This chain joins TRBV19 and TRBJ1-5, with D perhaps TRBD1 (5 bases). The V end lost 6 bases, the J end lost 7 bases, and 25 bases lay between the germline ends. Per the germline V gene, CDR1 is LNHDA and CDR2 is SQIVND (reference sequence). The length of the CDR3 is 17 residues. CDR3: CASSHIDRRGRGQPQHF. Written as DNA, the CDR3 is TGTGCCAGTAGCCACATCGACAGAAGGGGAAGGGGACAGCCCCAGCATTTT. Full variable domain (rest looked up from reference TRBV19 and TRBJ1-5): DGGITQSPKYLFRKEGQNVTLSCEQNLNHDAMYWYRQDPGQGLRLIYYSQIVNDFQKGDIAEGYSVSREKKESFPLTVTSAQKNPTAFYLCASSHIDRRGRGQPQHFGDGTRLSIL.

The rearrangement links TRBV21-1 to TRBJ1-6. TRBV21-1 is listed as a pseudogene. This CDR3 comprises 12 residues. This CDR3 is CASSMSKSPLHF. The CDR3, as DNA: TGTGCCAGCAGCATGAGCAAATCACCCCTCCACTTT.

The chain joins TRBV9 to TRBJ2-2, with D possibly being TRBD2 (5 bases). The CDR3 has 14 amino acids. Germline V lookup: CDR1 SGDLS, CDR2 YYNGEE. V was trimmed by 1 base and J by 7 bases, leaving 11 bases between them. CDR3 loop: CASSVSGINGELFF. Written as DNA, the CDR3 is TGTGCCAGCAGCGTATCCGGGATTAACGGGGAGCTGTTTTTT.

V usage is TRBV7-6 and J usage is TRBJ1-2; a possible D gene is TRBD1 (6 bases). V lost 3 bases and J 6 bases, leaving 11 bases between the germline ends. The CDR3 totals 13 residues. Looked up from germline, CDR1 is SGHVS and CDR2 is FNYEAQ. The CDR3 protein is CASSFNRADGYTF. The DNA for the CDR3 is TGTGCCAGCAGCTTCAACAGGGCGGATGGCTACACCTTC.

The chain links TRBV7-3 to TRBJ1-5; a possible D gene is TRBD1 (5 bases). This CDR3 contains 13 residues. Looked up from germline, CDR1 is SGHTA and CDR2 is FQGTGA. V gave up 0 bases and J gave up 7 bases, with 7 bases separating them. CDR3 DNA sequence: TGTGCCAGCAGCTTAACTTGGGGCCAGCCCCAGCATTTT. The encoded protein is CASSLTWGQPQHF.

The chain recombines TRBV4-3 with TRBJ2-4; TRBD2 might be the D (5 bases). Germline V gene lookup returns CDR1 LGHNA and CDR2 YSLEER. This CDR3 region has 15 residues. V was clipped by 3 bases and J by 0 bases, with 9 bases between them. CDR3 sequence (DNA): TGCGCCAGCAGCCAGGCGGGTCTAGCCAAAAACATTCAGTACTTC. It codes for CASSQAGLAKNIQYF.

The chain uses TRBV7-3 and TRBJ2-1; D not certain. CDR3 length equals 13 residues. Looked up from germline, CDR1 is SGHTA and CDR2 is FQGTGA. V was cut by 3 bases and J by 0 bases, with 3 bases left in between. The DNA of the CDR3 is TGTGCCAGCAGCTTCTCCTCCTACAATGAGCAGTTCTTC. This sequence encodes CASSFSSYNEQFF.

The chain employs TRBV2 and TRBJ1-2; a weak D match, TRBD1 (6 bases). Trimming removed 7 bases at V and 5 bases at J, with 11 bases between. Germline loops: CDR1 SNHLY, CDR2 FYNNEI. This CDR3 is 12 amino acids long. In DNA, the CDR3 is TGTGCCAGCAACCGCCAGGGGTATGGCTACACCTTC. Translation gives CASNRQGYGYTF.

Written as DNA, the CDR3 is TGTGCCAGCAGCTTAGGACACTTGAACAATGAGCAGTTCTTC. Protein sequence: CASSLGHLNNEQFF. This chain uses TRBV7-9 with TRBJ2-1; no definite D call. Trimming pared 1 base from V and 5 bases from J, leaving 9 bases between. Germline values: CDR1 SEHNR, CDR2 FQNEAQ (reference sequence). The CDR3 is 14 residues long.

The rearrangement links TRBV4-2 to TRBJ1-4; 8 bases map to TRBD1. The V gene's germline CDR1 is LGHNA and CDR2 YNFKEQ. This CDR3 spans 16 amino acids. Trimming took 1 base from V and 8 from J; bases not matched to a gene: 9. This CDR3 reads CASSQVDGQGAEKLFF. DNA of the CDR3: TGTGCCAGCAGCCAAGTGGATGGACAGGGAGCGGAAAAACTGTTTTTT.

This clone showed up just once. The DNA of the CDR3 is TGCGCCAGCAGCCCGCGCCGGGATCGCCTCACAGATACGCAGTATTTT. Its protein product is CASSPRRDRLTDTQYF. This sequence joins TRBV5-1 and TRBJ2-3; weak D call: TRBD2 (5 bases). The CDR3 covers 16 residues. Germline CDR1 SGHRS, CDR2 YFSETQ. Trimming took off 4 bases at V and 2 bases at J, with 17 bases between the two ends.

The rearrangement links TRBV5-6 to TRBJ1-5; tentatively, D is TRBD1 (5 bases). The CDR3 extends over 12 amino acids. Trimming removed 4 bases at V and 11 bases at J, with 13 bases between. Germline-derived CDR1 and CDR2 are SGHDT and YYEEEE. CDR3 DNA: TGTGCCAGCAGCACCGGACAAACGGCCCAGCATTTT. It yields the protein CASSTGQTAQHF.